These 19 T cell receptor beta chains share one sample of origin, sequenced in a study of blood T cell repertoires in COVID-19. Measured with immunoSEQ multiplex PCR; TCRdb has only the in-frame clones, and not every one. The sample contains over 95,000 clones, about 89% of which appear only once. Sequences were obtained from peripheral blood. These receptors were taken from a human donor with acute or convalescent COVID-19. The donor label of this sample is uncertain.

The gene calls are TRBV29-1 and TRBJ2-3; D possibly corresponds to TRBD1 (6 bases). Trimming pared 6 bases from V and 0 bases from J, leaving 13 bases between. The CDR3 is 14 amino acids. Per the germline V gene, CDR1 is SQVTM and CDR2 is ANQGSEA. The CDR3 nucleotides are TGCAGCGTCCAACACAGGGAGAGCACAGATACGCAGTATTTT. Encoded protein: CSVQHRESTDTQYF.

This chain connects TRBV7-2 to TRBJ2-3; no clear D gene. V gave up 1 base and J gave up 2 bases, with 4 bases separating them. The CDR3 sequence is 13 residues long. Per the germline V gene, CDR1 is SGHTA and CDR2 is FQGNSA. CDR3 sequence reads: CASSLVFTDTQYF. CDR3 sequence (DNA): TGTGCCAGCAGCTTAGTCTTCACAGATACGCAGTATTTT.

The chain joins TRBV24-1 to TRBJ2-2; TRBD2 might be the D (5 bases). The germline CDR1 and CDR2 sequences are KGHDR and SFDVKD. There are 14 residues in the CDR3. Trimming stripped 4 bases from V and 6 bases from J, with 11 bases between. CDR3 amino acids: CATSEGWESGELFF. The DNA of the CDR3 is TGTGCCACCAGTGAAGGGTGGGAGTCCGGGGAGCTGTTTTTT.

J is TRBJ1-2 and V is TRBV18; 8 nucleotides align to TRBD1. The CDR3 length is 15 residues. Germline CDR1 and CDR2: KGHSH and LQKENI. The J segment lost 7 bases and the V segment lost 5 bases, leaving 12 bases of the junction unmatched. CDR3 sequence (DNA): TGTGCCAGCTCATCAGGGCCAGGGGGCTCGATTGGCTACACCTTC. As protein: CASSSGPGGSIGYTF. The whole variable domain, remainder taken from reference TRBV18 and TRBJ1-2, is NAGVMQNPRHLVRRRGQEARLRCSPMKGHSHVYWYRQLPEEGLKFMVYLQKENIIDESGMPKERFSAEFPKEGPSILRIQQVVRGDSAAYFCASSSGPGGSIGYTFGSGTRLTVV.

This chain joins TRBV11-2 and TRBJ2-5; 10 bases fit TRBD2. The ends lost 3 bases at V and 5 bases at J; junction bases unmatched: 3. Germline CDR1 is SGHAT and CDR2 is FQNNGV. The CDR3 consists of 14 residues. CDR3 nucleotides: TGTGCCAGCAGCTTCACTAGCGGGGTGGAGACCCAGTACTTC. Encoded protein: CASSFTSGVETQYF.

This clone came up a few times. The chain employs TRBV7-4 and TRBJ2-1; 9 positions agree with TRBD2. Germline CDR1 is SGHVT and CDR2 is SQSDAQ. The junction had 17 bases not matched to a gene; V was cut back by 1 base and J by 13 bases. CDR3 size: 17 residues. As DNA, the CDR3 is TGTGCCAGCAGCTTAGAAATTCGAGCGGGAGGCCTCTTAGGACAGTTCTTC. Protein product: CASSLEIRAGGLLGQFF.

This clone was recorded once. The chain couples TRBV28 to TRBJ2-5, with TRBD2 matching over 9 bases. Germline-derived CDR1 and CDR2 are MDHEN and SYDVKM. CDR3 length equals 16 residues. V dropped 5 bases and J dropped 0; count of bases not matched to a gene: 7. The CDR3 nucleotides read TGTGCCAGCAGTCCTCTAGCGGGGCCGTACCAAGAGACCCAGTACTTC. It is translated as CASSPLAGPYQETQYF.

V gene TRBV24-1 combines with J gene TRBJ2-1; 12 bases align to TRBD1. The CDR3 loop spans 16 amino acids. Trimming cost V 1 base and J 8 bases; bases outside gene matches: 5. Germline CDR1 is KGHDR and CDR2 is SFDVKD. The CDR3 DNA reads TGTGCCACCAGTGATTTAGCGGGGACAGGGGGCTATGAGCAGTTCTTC. It is translated as CATSDLAGTGGYEQFF.

This chain links TRBV13 with TRBJ1-6, with a possible D match to TRBD1 (6 bases). V lost 0 bases, J lost 4 bases, and 10 bases lay in between. The CDR3 contains 16 residues. Germline V gives CDR1 PRHDT, CDR2 FYEKMQ (reference sequence). CDR3 DNA: TGTGCCAGCAGCTTAGGTCCCCAGGGGTATAATTCACCCCTCCACTTT. Protein sequence: CASSLGPQGYNSPLHF. Complete variable domain (other parts from reference TRBV13 and TRBJ1-6): AAGVIQSPRHLIKEKRETATLKCYPIPRHDTVYWYQQGPGQDPQFLISFYEKMQSDKGSIPDRFSAQQFSDYHSELNMSSLELGDSALYFCASSLGPQGYNSPLHFGNGTRLTVT.

The chain uses TRBV27 and TRBJ1-1; 9 bases align to TRBD1. The CDR3 consists of 15 residues. J lost 6 bases, V lost 7 bases, and 12 bases had no gene match. Germline-derived CDR1 and CDR2 are MNHEY and SMNVEV (reference sequence). The CDR3 DNA reads TGTGCCAGCAAACCCCGGGACAGGGATAATTCTGAAGCTTTCTTT. Translating gives CASKPRDRDNSEAFF.

The chain recombines TRBV5-4 with TRBJ1-1; the match to TRBD1 covers 7 bases. Trimming cost V 1 base and J 3 bases; bases outside gene matches: 3. Per germline, CDR1 SGHNT and CDR2 YYREEE (reference sequence). The CDR3 consists of 14 residues. The CDR3 spells CASSLQGVDTEAFF. The CDR3 region has the DNA TGTGCCAGCAGCTTGCAGGGGGTAGACACTGAAGCTTTCTTT. The whole variable domain, remainder taken from reference TRBV5-4 and TRBJ1-1, is ETGVTQSPTHLIKTRGQQVTLRCSSQSGHNTVSWYQQALGQGPQFIFQYYREEENGRGNFPPRFSGLQFPNYSSELNVNALELDDSALYLCASSLQGVDTEAFFGQGTRLTVV.

CDR3 sequence reads: CASSVSGRVETEAFF. CDR3 nucleotides: TGTGCCAGCAGTGTTTCAGGGAGGGTTGAAACTGAAGCTTTCTTT. This rearrangement joins TRBV25-1 to TRBJ1-1; weak D call: TRBD1 (5 bases). V lost 4 bases, J lost 5 bases, and 17 bases lay in between. CDR1 and CDR2 (germline): MGHDK, SYGVNS. This CDR3 spans 15 amino acids.

The rearrangement uses TRBV6-5 and TRBJ1-2; 8 bases agree with TRBD1. Unmatched junction bases numbered 7, after V lost 3 bases and J lost 4 bases. Germline V CDR1 and CDR2: MNHEY, SVGAGI. The CDR3 sequence is 15 residues long. Here the CDR3 reads CASSYQGQGGYGYTF. DNA of the CDR3: TGTGCCAGCAGTTATCAAGGACAGGGAGGCTATGGCTACACCTTC.

The chain combines TRBV4-1 with TRBJ2-7, with unresolved D. V gave up 1 base and J gave up 0 bases, with 10 bases separating them. The CDR3 has 15 residues. Per the germline V gene, CDR1 is MGHRA and CDR2 is YSYEKL. In nucleotides, the CDR3 is TGCGCCAGCAGCCAAGCAGACACTCTCTCCTACGAGCAGTACTTC. It specifies CASSQADTLSYEQYF.

Only one count was recorded for this clone. The chain combines TRBV18 with TRBJ2-5; TRBD2 agrees at 11 bases. The CDR3 sequence is 16 residues long. Germline V gene lookup returns CDR1 KGHSH and CDR2 LQKENI. The V gene end was trimmed by 3 bases and the J gene end by 0 bases; junction bases not matched to a gene: 3. In DNA form, the CDR3 reads TGTGCCAGCTCACCGCGACTAGCGGGGTACCAAGAGACCCAGTACTTC. Its protein product is CASSPRLAGYQETQYF.

This chain connects TRBV7-2 to TRBJ1-2; 7 bases agree with TRBD1. J lost 4 bases, V lost 2 bases, and 10 bases had no gene match. CDR1 and CDR2 from the germline V gene are SGHTA and FQGNSA. There are 16 residues in the CDR3. The CDR3 loop is CASSLFYQTGSYGYTF. In nucleotides, the CDR3 is TGTGCCAGCAGCTTATTCTATCAGACAGGGAGCTATGGCTACACCTTC.

The V gene is TRBV4-2, the J gene TRBJ1-2; 9 bases are shared with TRBD1. The trim removed 5 bases at V and 3 bases at J, leaving 4 bases unmatched. This CDR3 is 14 amino acids long. CDR1 LGHNA and CDR2 YNFKEQ come from the germline V gene. The CDR3 region is CASSERTGDYGYTF. The CDR3 DNA sequence: TGTGCCAGCAGCGAACGGACAGGGGACTATGGCTACACCTTC.

This chain connects TRBV6-2 or TRBV6-3 to TRBJ1-5; D gene ambiguous. The CDR3 sequence is 16 residues long. The V end lost 0 bases, the J end lost 2 bases, and 11 bases lay between the germline ends. Per the germline V gene, CDR1 is MNHEY and CDR2 is SVGEGT. The CDR3 nucleotides read TGTGCCAGCAGTTACTCGAGGGTGAAGGGCAATCAGCCCCAGCATTTT. This encodes CASSYSRVKGNQPQHF.

The chain employs TRBV9 and TRBJ1-2; a possible D gene is TRBD1 (5 bases). Trimming cost V 0 bases and J 4 bases, with 16 bases left between them. Germline loops: CDR1 SGDLS, CDR2 YYNGEE. The CDR3 contains 16 residues. CDR3 region: CASSVDEVRVGYGYTF. The CDR3 nucleotides are TGTGCCAGCAGCGTAGATGAAGTCAGGGTCGGCTATGGCTACACCTTC.